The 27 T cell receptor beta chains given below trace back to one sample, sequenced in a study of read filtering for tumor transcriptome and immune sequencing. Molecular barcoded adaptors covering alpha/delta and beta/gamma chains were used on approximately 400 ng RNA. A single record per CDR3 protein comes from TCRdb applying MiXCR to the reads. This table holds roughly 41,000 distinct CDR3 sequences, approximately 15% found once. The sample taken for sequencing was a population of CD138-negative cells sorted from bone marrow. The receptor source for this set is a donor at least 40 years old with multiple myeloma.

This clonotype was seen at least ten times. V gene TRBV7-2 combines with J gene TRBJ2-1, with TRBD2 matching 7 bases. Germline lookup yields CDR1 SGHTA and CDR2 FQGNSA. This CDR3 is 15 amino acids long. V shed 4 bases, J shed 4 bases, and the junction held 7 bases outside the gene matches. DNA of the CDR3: TGTGCCAGCAGCTCTGGACTAGTTTGGTACAATGAGCAGTTCTTC. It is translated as CASSSGLVWYNEQFF. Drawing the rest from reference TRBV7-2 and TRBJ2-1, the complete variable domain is GAGVSQSPSNKVTEKGKDVELRCDPISGHTALYWYRQSLGQGLEFLIYFQGNSAPDKSGLPSDRFSAERTGGSVSTLTIQRTQQEDSAVYLCASSSGLVWYNEQFFGPGTRLTVL.

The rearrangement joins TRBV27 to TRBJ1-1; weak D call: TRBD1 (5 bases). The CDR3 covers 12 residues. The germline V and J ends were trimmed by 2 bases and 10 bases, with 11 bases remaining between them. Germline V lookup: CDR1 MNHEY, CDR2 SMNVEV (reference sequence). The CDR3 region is CASSLGGGTAFF. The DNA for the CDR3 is TGTGCCAGCAGTTTAGGGGGGGGGACAGCTTTCTTT.

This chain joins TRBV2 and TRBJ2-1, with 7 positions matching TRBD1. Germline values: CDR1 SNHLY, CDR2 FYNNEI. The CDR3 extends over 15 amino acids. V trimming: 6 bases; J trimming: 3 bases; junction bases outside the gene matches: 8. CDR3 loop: CASRAGQVDYNEQFF. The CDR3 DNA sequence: TGTGCCAGCAGAGCCGGACAGGTCGACTACAATGAGCAGTTCTTC.

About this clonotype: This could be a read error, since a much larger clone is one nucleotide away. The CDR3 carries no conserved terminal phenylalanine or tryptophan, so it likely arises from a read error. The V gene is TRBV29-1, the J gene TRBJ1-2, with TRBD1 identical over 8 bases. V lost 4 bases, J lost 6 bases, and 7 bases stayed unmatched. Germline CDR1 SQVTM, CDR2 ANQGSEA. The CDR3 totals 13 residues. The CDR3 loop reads CSVVGTGSDGYTL. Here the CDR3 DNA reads TGCAGCGTTGTAGGGACAGGCTCCGATGGCTACACCTTG.

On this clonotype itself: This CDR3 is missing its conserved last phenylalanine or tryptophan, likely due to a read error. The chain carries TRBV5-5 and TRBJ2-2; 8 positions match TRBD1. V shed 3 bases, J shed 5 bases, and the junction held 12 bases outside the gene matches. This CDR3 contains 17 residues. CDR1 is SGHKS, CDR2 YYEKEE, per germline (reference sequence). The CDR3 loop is CASSWVQGAPGTGELFY. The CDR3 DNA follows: TGTGCCAGCAGCTGGGTGCAGGGGGCTCCCGGTACCGGGGAGCTGTTTTAT.

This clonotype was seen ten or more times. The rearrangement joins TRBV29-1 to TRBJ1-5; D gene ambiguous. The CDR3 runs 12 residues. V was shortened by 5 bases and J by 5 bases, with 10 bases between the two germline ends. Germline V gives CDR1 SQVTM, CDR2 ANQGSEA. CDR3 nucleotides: TGCAGCGTTCTGGATGTGGATCAGCCCCAGCATTTT. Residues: CSVLDVDQPQHF.

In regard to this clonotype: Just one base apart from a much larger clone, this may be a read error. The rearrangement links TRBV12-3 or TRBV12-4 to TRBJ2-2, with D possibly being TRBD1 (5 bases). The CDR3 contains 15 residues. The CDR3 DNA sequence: TGTGCCAGCAGCGCAGACAGAACGAACAACGGGGAGCTGTTTTTT. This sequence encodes CASSADRTNNGELFF.

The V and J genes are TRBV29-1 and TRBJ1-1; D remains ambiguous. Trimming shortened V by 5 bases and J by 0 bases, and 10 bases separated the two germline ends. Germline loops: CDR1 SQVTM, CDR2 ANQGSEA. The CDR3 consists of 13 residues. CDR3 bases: TGCAGCGTTACCGCCTCAGTGAACACTGAAGCTTTCTTT. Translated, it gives CSVTASVNTEAFF.

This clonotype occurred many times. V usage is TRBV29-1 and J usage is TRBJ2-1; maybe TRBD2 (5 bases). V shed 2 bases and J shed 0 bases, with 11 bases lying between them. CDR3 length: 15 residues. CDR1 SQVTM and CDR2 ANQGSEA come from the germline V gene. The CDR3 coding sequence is TGCAGCGTTGAATTTGGACTCCTCTCCTACAATGAGCAGTTCTTC. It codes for CSVEFGLLSYNEQFF.

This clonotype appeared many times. The CDR3 here is CASGLAGTYEQYF. As DNA, the CDR3 is TGTGCCAGTGGGCTAGCGGGGACCTACGAGCAGTACTTC. The chain recombines TRBV19 with TRBJ2-7; TRBD2 agrees at 9 bases. This CDR3 has 13 amino acids. Germline V CDR1 and CDR2: LNHDA, SQIVND (reference sequence). Losses at the gene ends were 8 bases for V and 2 bases for J; bases not matched to a gene: 4.

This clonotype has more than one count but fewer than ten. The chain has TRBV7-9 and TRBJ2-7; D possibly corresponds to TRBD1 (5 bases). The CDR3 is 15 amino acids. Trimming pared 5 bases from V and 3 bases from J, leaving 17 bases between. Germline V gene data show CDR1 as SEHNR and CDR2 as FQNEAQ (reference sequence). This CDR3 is CASSPHGAGGYEQYF. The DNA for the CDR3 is TGTGCCAGCAGCCCCCATGGGGCCGGTGGCTACGAGCAGTACTTC.

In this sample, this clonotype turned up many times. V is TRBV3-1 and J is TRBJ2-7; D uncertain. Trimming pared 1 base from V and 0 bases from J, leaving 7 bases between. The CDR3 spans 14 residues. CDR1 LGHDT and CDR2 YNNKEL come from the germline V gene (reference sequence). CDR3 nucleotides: TGTGCCAGCAGCCAAGTACTGCACTCCTACGAGCAGTACTTC. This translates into CASSQVLHSYEQYF.

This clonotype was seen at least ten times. CDR3 in amino acids: CASSQVRSGGTGELFF. The CDR3 DNA sequence: TGCGCCAGCAGCCAAGTGCGCTCAGGTGGGACCGGGGAGCTGTTTTTT. The chain joins TRBV4-1 to TRBJ2-2; D is ambiguous. The CDR3 loop spans 16 amino acids. V was cut by 1 base and J by 5 bases, with 14 bases left in between. From germline, CDR1 is MGHRA and CDR2 YSYEKL.

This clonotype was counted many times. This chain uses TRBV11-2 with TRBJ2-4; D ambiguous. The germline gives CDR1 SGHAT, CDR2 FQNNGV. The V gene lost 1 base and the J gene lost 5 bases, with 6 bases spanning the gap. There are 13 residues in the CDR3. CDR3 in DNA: TGTGCCAGCAGCTTAGTTCCGGAAAACATTCAGTACTTC. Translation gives CASSLVPENIQYF.

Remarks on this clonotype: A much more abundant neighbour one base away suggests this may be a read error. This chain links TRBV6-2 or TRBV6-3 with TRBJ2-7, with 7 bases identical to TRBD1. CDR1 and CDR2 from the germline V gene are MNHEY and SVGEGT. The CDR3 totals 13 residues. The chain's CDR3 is CASSPGTAYGQYF. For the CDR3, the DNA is TGTGCCAGCAGCCCCGGGACAGCCTACGGGCAGTACTTC.

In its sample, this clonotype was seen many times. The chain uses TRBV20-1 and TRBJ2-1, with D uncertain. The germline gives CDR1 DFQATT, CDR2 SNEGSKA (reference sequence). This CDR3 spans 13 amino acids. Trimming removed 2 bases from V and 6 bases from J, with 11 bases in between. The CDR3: CSARTGPVNEQFF. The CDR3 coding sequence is TGCAGTGCTAGAACCGGACCCGTCAATGAGCAGTTCTTC.

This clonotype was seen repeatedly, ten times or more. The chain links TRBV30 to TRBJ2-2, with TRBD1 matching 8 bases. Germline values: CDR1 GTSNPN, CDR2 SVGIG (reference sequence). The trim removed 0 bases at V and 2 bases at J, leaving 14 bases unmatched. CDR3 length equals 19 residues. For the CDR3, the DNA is TGTGCCTGGAGTGTACAAGGACAGGGAGGTGGGATTAACACCGGGGAGCTGTTTTTT. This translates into CAWSVQGQGGGINTGELFF.

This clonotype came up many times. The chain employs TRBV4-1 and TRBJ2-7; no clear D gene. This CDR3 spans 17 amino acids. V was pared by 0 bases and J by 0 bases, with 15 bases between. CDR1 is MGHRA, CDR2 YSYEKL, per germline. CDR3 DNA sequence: TGCGCCAGCAGCCAAGAGGTGGGGTCGGTCAGCTCCTACGAGCAGTACTTC. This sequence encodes CASSQEVGSVSSYEQYF.

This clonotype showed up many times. The CDR3 region is CASSSTGGNQPQHF. In DNA form, the CDR3 reads TGTGCCAGCAGTTCAACAGGGGGGAATCAGCCCCAGCATTTT. The chain has TRBV6-5 and TRBJ1-5, with 8 nucleotides matching TRBD1. The CDR3 loop spans 14 amino acids. The trim removed 4 bases at V and 4 bases at J, leaving 3 bases unmatched. Germline lookup yields CDR1 MNHEY and CDR2 SVGAGI.

As DNA, the CDR3 is TGTGCCAGCAGCTTCACGGGCGGAAAGGACTACAATGAGCAGTTCTTC. It specifies CASSFTGGKDYNEQFF. This chain connects TRBV7-9 to TRBJ2-1; D uncertain. CDR3 size: 16 residues. Between the trimmed V and J ends, which lost 3 bases and 3 bases, there was a span of 15 bases. CDR1 and CDR2 (germline): SEHNR, FQNEAQ (reference sequence).

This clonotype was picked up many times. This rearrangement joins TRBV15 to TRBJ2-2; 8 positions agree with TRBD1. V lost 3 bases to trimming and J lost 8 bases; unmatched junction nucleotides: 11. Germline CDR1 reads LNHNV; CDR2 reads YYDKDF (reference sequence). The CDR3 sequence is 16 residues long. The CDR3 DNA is TGTGCCACCAGCAGTAGACAGGGGCTTCAATCGGGGGAGCTGTTTTTT. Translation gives CATSSRQGLQSGELFF.

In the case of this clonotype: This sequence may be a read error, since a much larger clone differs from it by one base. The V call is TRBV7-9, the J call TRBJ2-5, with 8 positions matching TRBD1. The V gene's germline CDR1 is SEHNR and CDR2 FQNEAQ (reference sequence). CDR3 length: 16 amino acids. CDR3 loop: CACSPRPGGQGETQYF. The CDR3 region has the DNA TGTGCCTGCAGCCCGCGACCAGGGGGCCAAGGGGAGACCCAGTACTTC.

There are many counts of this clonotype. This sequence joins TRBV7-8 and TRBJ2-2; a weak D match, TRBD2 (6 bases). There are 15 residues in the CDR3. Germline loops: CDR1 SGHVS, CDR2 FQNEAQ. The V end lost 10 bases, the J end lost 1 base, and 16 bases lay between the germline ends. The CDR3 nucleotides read TGTGCCAATCGAGCCGGCGGGATGAACACCGGGGAGCTGTTTTTT. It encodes CANRAGGMNTGELFF. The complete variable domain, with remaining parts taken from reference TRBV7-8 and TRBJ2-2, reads GAGVSQSPRYKVAKRGQDVALRCDPISGHVSLFWYQQALGQGPEFLTYFQNEAQLDKSGLPSDRFFAERPEGSVSTLKIQRTQQEDSAVYLCANRAGGMNTGELFFGEGSRLTVL.

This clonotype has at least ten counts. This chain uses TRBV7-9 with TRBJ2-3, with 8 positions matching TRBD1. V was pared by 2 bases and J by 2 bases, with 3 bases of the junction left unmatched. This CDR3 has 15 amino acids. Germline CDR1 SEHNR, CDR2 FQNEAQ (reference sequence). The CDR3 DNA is TGTGCCAGCAGCTTAAGGACAGGGACCACAGATACGCAGTATTTT. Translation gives CASSLRTGTTDTQYF.

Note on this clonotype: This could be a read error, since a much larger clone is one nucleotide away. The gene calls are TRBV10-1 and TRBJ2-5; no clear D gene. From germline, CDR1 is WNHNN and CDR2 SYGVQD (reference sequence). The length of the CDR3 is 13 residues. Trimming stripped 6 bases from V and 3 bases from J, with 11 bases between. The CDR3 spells CASRDLGKETQYF. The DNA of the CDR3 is TGCGCCAGCAGAGATTTGGGAAAAGAGACCCAGTACTTC.

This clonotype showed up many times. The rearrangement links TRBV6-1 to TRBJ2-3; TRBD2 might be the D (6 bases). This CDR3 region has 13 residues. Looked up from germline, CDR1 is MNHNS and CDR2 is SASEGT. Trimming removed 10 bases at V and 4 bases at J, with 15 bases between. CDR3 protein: CATRLGGSDTQYF. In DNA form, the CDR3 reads TGTGCCACCCGGCTTGGGGGGTCAGATACGCAGTATTTT.

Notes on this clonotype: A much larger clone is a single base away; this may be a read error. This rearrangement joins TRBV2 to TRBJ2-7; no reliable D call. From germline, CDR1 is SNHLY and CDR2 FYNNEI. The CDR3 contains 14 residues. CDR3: CASSPRGSHYEQHF. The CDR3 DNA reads TGTGCCAGCAGTCCCCGTGGGTCCCACTACGAGCAGCACTTC.